The clone carrying this TCR beta chain has at least ten counts. Its matching antigen is unknown. Making TCR cDNA involved 5'RACE template switching, which added UMIs and a universal primer site. TCRdb processed the 5' RACE reads anew with MiXCR; each CDR3 protein has one entry. The table includes under 250,000 distinct CDR3 sequences, less than 3.5% detected once. CDR3 size: 15 residues. V was pared by 8 bases and J by 0 bases, with 7 bases of the junction left unmatched. These data belong to a study of T cells after yellow fever vaccination. Whole-study results and caveats: The bulk population could contribute abundant contaminating clonotypes to FACS-sorted repertoires. Re-detected after boosting: most primary clones, around 96% of CD4 and about 85% of CD8.

This chain links TRBV12-3 or TRBV12-4 with TRBJ2-3; 8 nucleotides agree with TRBD1. The TCR was taken from a young man who received the YFV17D yellow fever vaccine. Sequenced material: CD4+ T cells sorted from PBMCs, taken 10 days after the yellow fever booster vaccination. CDR3 in amino acids: CASGRGPDSTDTQYF. The CDR3 DNA reads as TGTGCCAGCGGCAGGGGGCCGGATAGCACAGATACGCAGTATTTT.